The 15 T cell receptor beta chains below were found in one sample sequenced in a study of blood T cell repertoires in COVID-19. Here immunoSEQ multiplex PCR was the method, and the copy in TCRdb shows in-frame clones only, minus some. The profile shows tens of thousands of clones, about 83% of them singletons. Sequenced input: peripheral blood. These receptors all stem from a woman at least 80 years old with active or convalescent COVID-19.

The chain combines TRBV25-1 with TRBJ2-5, with 9 bases lining up with TRBD2. Germline CDR1 and CDR2: MGHDK and SYGVNS. The length of the CDR3 is 16 residues. The junction had 7 bases not matched to a gene; V was cut back by 3 bases and J by 2 bases. Here the CDR3 reads CASSDPLTSGQETQYF. Written as DNA, the CDR3 is TGTGCCAGCAGTGATCCCTTGACTAGCGGACAAGAGACCCAGTACTTC.

The chain couples TRBV29-1 to TRBJ1-5, with unresolved D. From germline, CDR1 is SQVTM and CDR2 ANQGSEA. V gave up 4 bases and J gave up 0 bases, with 10 bases separating them. The CDR3 is made up of 14 amino acids. The CDR3 spells CSVALDSSNQPQHF. Here the CDR3 DNA reads TGCAGCGTTGCACTCGACTCTAGCAATCAGCCCCAGCATTTT. The variable domain in full, with the rest retrieved from reference TRBV29-1 and TRBJ1-5, is SAVISQKPSRDICQRGTSLTIQCQVDSQVTMMFWYRQQPGQSLTLIATANQGSEATYESGFVIDKFPISRPNLTFSTLTVSNMSPEDSSIYLCSVALDSSNQPQHFGDGTRLSIL.

The count of this clone is one. This rearrangement joins TRBV5-1 to TRBJ2-3, with D possibly TRBD2 on 6 matching bases. Germline CDR1 and CDR2: SGHRS and YFSETQ. This CDR3 is built from 17 residues. V lost 0 bases, J lost 4 bases, and 18 bases lay in between. The CDR3 is CASSLELGTGLPDTQYF. The CDR3 DNA reads as TGCGCCAGCAGCTTGGAGTTAGGGACGGGACTTCCAGATACGCAGTATTTT.

The V and J genes are TRBV30 and TRBJ1-5, with D unresolved. The CDR3 extends over 15 amino acids. Trimming took 1 base from V and 3 from J, leaving 13 bases between them. Germline V gene lookup returns CDR1 GTSNPN and CDR2 SVGIG (reference sequence). The CDR3 sequence is CAWSDPGEPNQPQHF. In nucleotides, the CDR3 is TGTGCCTGGAGTGACCCCGGGGAACCCAATCAGCCCCAGCATTTT.

V usage is TRBV19 and J usage is TRBJ2-3; 9 positions match TRBD1. This CDR3 is 16 amino acids long. Germline trimming cut 5 bases from V and 0 bases from J; bases unmatched to any gene: 6. Per the germline V gene, CDR1 is LNHDA and CDR2 is SQIVND (reference sequence). The CDR3, as DNA: TGTGCCAGTAGTCGGGGACAGGGTCTAAGCACAGATACGCAGTATTTT. This sequence encodes CASSRGQGLSTDTQYF.

The rearrangement links TRBV18 to TRBJ1-1; TRBD1 might be the D (5 bases). V shed 6 bases and J shed 4 bases, with 12 bases lying between them. Germline V lookup: CDR1 KGHSH, CDR2 LQKENI. This CDR3 region has 13 residues. The CDR3 is CASSPLGGTEAFF. CDR3 nucleotides: TGTGCCAGCTCCCCCTTGGGGGGCACTGAAGCTTTCTTT.

The chain joins TRBV30 to TRBJ2-7; a possible D gene is TRBD1 (6 bases). Between the trimmed V and J ends, which lost 1 base and 3 bases, there was a span of 19 bases. Germline V CDR1 and CDR2: GTSNPN, SVGIG (reference sequence). This CDR3 is 16 amino acids long. CDR3 coding DNA: TGTGCCTGGAGTGAAAAACGGCCAGGGGTAGGCTACGAGCAGTACTTC. It specifies CAWSEKRPGVGYEQYF.

V usage is TRBV25-1 and J usage is TRBJ1-5; weak D call: TRBD1 (5 bases). Germline V CDR1 and CDR2: MGHDK, SYGVNS. Between the trimmed V and J ends, which lost 5 bases and 0 bases, there was a span of 8 bases. This CDR3 comprises 14 residues. CDR3 in amino acids: CASSIDSSNQPQHF. The CDR3 DNA sequence: TGTGCCAGCAGTATAGACAGTAGCAATCAGCCCCAGCATTTT. Supplemented by reference TRBV25-1 and TRBJ1-5, the full variable domain reads EADIYQTPRYLVIGTGKKITLECSQTMGHDKMYWYQQDPGMELHLIHYSYGVNSTEKGDLSSESTVSRIRTEHFPLTLESARPSHTSQYLCASSIDSSNQPQHFGDGTRLSIL.

V usage is TRBV5-6 and J usage is TRBJ1-1; D is possibly TRBD1 (6 bases). Trimming took 2 bases from V and 1 from J, leaving 12 bases between them. The CDR3 loop spans 15 amino acids. CDR1 is SGHDT, CDR2 YYEEEE, per germline. CDR3 nucleotide sequence: TGTGCCAGCAGCTTTTATCCACAGGGGAACACTGAAGCTTTCTTT. This sequence encodes CASSFYPQGNTEAFF. Filled out from reference TRBV5-6 and TRBJ1-1, the complete variable domain reads DAGVTQSPTHLIKTRGQQVTLRCSPKSGHDTVSWYQQALGQGPQFIFQYYEEEERQRGNFPDRFSGHQFPNYSSELNVNALLLGDSALYLCASSFYPQGNTEAFFGQGTRLTVV.

This chain links TRBV29-1 with TRBJ2-5; a possible D gene is TRBD1 (5 bases). This CDR3 is 14 amino acids long. Trimming stripped 4 bases from V and 1 base from J, with 13 bases between. Germline CDR1 SQVTM, CDR2 ANQGSEA. The CDR3 nucleotides are TGCAGCGTTGGATTAGTTAGGGGCCAAGAGACCCAGTACTTC. This encodes CSVGLVRGQETQYF.

V usage is TRBV9 and J usage is TRBJ2-7, with D hard to call. Per the germline V gene, CDR1 is SGDLS and CDR2 is YYNGEE. The CDR3 runs to 15 residues. V was cut by 0 bases and J by 2 bases, with 12 bases left in between. CDR3 sequence (DNA): TGTGCCAGCAGCGTAGCCCAGGCACCCACCTACGAGCAGTACTTC. Its protein product is CASSVAQAPTYEQYF.

The V gene is TRBV6-2 or TRBV6-3, the J gene TRBJ2-7; TRBD1 matches 9 bases. The CDR3 has 16 residues. Germline V gives CDR1 MNHEY, CDR2 SVGEGT. V shed 4 bases and J 6 bases; nucleotides not matched to a gene: 13. CDR3 DNA: TGTGCCAGCAGTTCCGGGACAGGGTATGATTCCCTCGAGCAGTACTTC. It encodes CASSSGTGYDSLEQYF.

V gene TRBV3-1 (or the pseudogene TRBV3-2) combines with J gene TRBJ2-3; TRBD1 might be the D (6 bases). The V gene lost 6 bases and the J gene lost 0 bases, with 10 bases spanning the gap. Per germline, CDR1 LGHDT and CDR2 YNNKEL (reference sequence). This CDR3 spans 14 amino acids. CDR3 in amino acids: CASRRTGSTDTQYF. CDR3 DNA: TGTGCCAGCAGACGAACAGGGAGCACAGATACGCAGTATTTT.

The chain is built from TRBV19 and TRBJ2-3, with D possibly TRBD1 on 6 matching bases. The germline gives CDR1 LNHDA, CDR2 SQIVND (reference sequence). Trimming cost V 2 bases and J 2 bases, with 8 bases left between them. The CDR3 sequence is 14 residues long. The CDR3 spells CASSITGNTDTQYF. The CDR3 region has the DNA TGTGCCAGTAGTATAACAGGGAACACAGATACGCAGTATTTT.

The chain is built from TRBV29-1 and TRBJ1-3, with D perhaps matching TRBD1 (5 bases). The V gene lost 4 bases and the J gene lost 4 bases, with 14 bases spanning the gap. The CDR3 sequence is 14 residues long. Germline assignment: CDR1 SQVTM and CDR2 ANQGSEA. Here the CDR3 DNA reads TGCAGCGTTGCCCAGGGTACCCAAGGAAACACCATATATTTT. Translated, it gives CSVAQGTQGNTIYF. The whole variable domain, filled in from reference TRBV29-1 and TRBJ1-3, reads SAVISQKPSRDICQRGTSLTIQCQVDSQVTMMFWYRQQPGQSLTLIATANQGSEATYESGFVIDKFPISRPNLTFSTLTVSNMSPEDSSIYLCSVAQGTQGNTIYFGEGSWLTVV.